This T cell receptor (beta chain) was sequenced for a study of T-cell memory formation after mild COVID-19. Looking at the study overall: The two donors had largely donor-specific TCR clusters.

Trimming cost V 1 base and J 0 bases; bases outside gene matches: 11. Per germline, CDR1 LGHNA and CDR2 YNFKEQ. The CDR3 consists of 18 residues. Study-wide results and limits: Clones that shrank (day 15 to 85) were balanced CD4/CD8, whereas later expanders leaned CD4+. Researchers found some responding clones in pre-infection memory, a sign that cross-reactive memory joined.

With regard to this clonotype: Its matching antigen is unknown.

TCR alpha and TCR beta cDNA libraries with sample barcodes and UMIs came from 5'RACE using constant-segment primers. Via MiXCR, TCRdb re-called the 5' RACE reads, giving one row per CDR3 protein. The sample lists more than 100,000 distinct CDR3 sequences; approximately 5.9% were seen once. The chain employs TRBV4-2 and TRBJ2-7; 8 bases line up with TRBD2. The source of this sequence is an adult woman who had mild COVID-19 (a few samples of this study predate the infection). Cell type and time point are not known. Input material: PBMCs or a T cell subset sorted from them (not recorded which). CDR3 sequence (DNA): TGTGCCAGCAGCCAAGTCCCAATTTTAGCGGGGAGCTCCTACGAGCAGTACTTC. Translation: CASSQVPILAGSSYEQYF.